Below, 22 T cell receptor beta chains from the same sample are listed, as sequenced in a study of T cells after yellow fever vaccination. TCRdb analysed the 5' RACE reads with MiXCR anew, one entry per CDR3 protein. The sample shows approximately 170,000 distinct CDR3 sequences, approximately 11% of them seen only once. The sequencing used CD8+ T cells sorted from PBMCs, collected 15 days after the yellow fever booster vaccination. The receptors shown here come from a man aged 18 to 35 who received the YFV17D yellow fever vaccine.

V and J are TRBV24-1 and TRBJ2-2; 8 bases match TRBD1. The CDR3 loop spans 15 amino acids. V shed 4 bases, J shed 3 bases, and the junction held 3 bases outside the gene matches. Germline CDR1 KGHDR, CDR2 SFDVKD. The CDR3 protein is CATSDRDRYTGELFF. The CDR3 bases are TGTGCCACCAGTGACCGGGACAGGTACACCGGGGAGCTGTTTTTT.

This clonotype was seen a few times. The CDR3 reads CASSYHRGYEQYV. CDR3 sequence (DNA): TGTGCCAGCAGTTACCACAGGGGGTACGAGCAGTACGTC. This rearrangement joins TRBV6-2 or TRBV6-3 to TRBJ2-7; 8 positions agree with TRBD1. This CDR3 comprises 13 residues. V lost 2 bases and J lost 4; bases outside the gene matches: 1. CDR1 and CDR2 from the germline V gene are MNHEY and SVGEGT.

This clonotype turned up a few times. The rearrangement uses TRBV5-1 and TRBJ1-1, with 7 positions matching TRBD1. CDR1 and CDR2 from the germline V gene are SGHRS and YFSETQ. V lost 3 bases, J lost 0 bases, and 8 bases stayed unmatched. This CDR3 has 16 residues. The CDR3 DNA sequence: TGCGCCAGCAGCTACCAATACAGGGGACTGAACACTGAAGCTTTCTTT. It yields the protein CASSYQYRGLNTEAFF.

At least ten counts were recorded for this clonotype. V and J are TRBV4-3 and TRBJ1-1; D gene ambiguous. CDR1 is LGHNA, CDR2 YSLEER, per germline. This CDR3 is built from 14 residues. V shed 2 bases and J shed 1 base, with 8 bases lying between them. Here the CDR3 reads CASSQYVGNTEAFF. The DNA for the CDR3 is TGCGCCAGCAGCCAATATGTCGGGAACACTGAAGCTTTCTTT.

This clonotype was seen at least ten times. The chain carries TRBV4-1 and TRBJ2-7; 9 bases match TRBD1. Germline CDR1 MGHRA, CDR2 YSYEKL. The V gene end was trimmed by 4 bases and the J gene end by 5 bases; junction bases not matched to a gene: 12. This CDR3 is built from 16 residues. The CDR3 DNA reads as TGCGCCAGCAGCCTAAAAACAGGGGGCGCGGTCCACGAGCAGTACTTC. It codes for CASSLKTGGAVHEQYF.

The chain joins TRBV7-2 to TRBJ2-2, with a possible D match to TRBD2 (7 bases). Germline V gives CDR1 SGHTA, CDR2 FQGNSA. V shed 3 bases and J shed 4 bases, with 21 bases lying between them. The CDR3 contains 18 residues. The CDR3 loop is CASSLRGRGAPSTGELFF. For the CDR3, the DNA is TGTGCCAGCAGCTTGAGGGGCCGGGGGGCGCCGAGCACCGGGGAGCTGTTTTTT.

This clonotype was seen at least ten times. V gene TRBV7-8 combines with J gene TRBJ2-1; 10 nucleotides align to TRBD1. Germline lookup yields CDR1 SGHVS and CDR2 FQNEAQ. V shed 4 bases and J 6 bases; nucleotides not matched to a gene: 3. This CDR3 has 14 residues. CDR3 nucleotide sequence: TGTGCCAGCAGCTCCCGGACAGGGGGCAATGAGCAGTTCTTC. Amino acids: CASSSRTGGNEQFF.

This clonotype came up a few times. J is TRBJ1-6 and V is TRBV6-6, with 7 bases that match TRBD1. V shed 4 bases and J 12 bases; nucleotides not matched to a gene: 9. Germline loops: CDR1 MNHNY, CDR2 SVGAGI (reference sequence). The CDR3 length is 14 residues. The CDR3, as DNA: TGTGCCAGCAGTTCCCGACAGGGTTTACAACCCCTCCACTTT. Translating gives CASSSRQGLQPLHF.

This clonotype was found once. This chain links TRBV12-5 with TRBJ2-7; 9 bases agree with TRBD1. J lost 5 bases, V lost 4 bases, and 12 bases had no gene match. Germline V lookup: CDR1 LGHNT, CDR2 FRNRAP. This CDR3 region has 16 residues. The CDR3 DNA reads TGTGCTAGTGGTTCGCCCCAGGGACAGGGTGGGCACGAGCAGTACTTC. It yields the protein CASGSPQGQGGHEQYF. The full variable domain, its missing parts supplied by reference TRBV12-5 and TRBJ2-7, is DARVTQTPRHKVTEMGQEVTMRCQPILGHNTVFWYRQTMMQGLELLAYFRNRAPLDDSGMPKDRFSAEMPDATLATLKIQPSEPRDSAVYFCASGSPQGQGGHEQYFGPGTRLTVT.

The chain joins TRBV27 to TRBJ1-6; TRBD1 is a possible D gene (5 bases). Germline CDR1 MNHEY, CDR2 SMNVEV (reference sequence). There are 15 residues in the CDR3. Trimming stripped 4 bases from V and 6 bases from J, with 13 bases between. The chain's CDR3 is CASSSGASPNSPLHF. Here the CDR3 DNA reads TGTGCCAGCAGTTCTGGGGCCTCTCCTAATTCACCCCTCCACTTT.

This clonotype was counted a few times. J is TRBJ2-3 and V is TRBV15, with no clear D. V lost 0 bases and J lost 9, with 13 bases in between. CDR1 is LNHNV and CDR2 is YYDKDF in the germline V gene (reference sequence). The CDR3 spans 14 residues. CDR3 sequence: CATSRDRALGTQYF. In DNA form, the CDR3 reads TGTGCCACCAGCAGAGATAGGGCCTTGGGGACGCAGTATTTT.

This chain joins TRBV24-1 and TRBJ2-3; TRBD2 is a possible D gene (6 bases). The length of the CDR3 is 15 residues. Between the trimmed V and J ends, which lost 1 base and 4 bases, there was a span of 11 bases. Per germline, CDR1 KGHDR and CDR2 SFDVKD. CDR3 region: CATSDFLTSPDTQYF. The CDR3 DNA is TGTGCCACCAGTGATTTCCTGACTAGTCCAGATACGCAGTATTTT.

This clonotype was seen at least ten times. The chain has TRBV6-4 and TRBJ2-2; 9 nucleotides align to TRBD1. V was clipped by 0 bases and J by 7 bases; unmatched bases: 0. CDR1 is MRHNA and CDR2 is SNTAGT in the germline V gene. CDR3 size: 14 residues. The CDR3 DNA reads TGTGCCAGCAGTGACTCGACAGGGGGCGGGGAGCTGTTTTTT. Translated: CASSDSTGGGELFF.

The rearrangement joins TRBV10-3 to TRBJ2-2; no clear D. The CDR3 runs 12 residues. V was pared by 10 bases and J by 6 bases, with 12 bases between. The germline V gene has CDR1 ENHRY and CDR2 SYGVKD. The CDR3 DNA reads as TGTGCCACCCGGTCGGAGCCCGGGGAGCTGTTTTTT. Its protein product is CATRSEPGELFF.

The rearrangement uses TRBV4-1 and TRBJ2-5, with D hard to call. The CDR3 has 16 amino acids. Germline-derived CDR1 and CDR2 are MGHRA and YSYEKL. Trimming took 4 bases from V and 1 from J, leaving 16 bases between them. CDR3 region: CASSLRSNGLQETQYF. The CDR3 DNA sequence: TGCGCCAGCAGCCTTCGGTCCAACGGGCTCCAAGAGACCCAGTACTTC.

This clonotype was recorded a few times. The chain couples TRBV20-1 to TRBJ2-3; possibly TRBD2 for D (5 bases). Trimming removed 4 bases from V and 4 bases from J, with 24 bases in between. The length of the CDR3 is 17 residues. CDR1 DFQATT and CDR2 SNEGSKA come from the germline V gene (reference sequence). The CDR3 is CSATPSLAGPVPDTQYF. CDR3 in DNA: TGCAGTGCTACCCCCAGCCTAGCTGGGCCAGTTCCAGATACGCAGTATTTT.

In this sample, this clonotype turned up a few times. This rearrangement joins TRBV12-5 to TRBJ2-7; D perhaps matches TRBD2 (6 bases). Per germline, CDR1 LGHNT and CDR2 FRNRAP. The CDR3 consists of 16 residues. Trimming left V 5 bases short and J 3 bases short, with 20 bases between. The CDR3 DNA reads TGTGCTAGTGGTCCTCCAGGAGGGCAAGGAGTCTACGAGCAGTACTTC. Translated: CASGPPGGQGVYEQYF.

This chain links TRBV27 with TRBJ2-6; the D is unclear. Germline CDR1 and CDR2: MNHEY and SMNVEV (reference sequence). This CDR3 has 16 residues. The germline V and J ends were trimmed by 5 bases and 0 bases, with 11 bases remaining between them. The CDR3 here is CASSQLTPSGANVLTF. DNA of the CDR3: TGTGCCAGCAGTCAATTAACGCCCTCTGGGGCCAACGTCCTGACTTTC.

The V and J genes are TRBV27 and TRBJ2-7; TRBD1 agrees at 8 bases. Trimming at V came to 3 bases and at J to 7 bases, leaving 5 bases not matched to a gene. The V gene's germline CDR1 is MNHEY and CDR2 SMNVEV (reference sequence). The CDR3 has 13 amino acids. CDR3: CASSFRGQGEQYV. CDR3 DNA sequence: TGTGCCAGCAGTTTTAGAGGACAGGGAGAGCAGTACGTC.

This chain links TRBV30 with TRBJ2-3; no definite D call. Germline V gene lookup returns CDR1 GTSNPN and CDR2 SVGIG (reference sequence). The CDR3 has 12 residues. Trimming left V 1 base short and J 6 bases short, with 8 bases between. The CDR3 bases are TGTGCCTGGAGTGAGGCAGCCGATACGCAGTATTTT. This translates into CAWSEAADTQYF.

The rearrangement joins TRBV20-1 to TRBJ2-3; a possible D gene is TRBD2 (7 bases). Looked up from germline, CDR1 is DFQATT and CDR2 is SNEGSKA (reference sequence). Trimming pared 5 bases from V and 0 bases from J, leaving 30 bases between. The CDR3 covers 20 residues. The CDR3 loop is CSAPWWRGQEQNPSTDTQYF. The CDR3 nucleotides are TGCAGTGCTCCTTGGTGGCGGGGGCAAGAACAGAACCCAAGCACAGATACGCAGTATTTT.

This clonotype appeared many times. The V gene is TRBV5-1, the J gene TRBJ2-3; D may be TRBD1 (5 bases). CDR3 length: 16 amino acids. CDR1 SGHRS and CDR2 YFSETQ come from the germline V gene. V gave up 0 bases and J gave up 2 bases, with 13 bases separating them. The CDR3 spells CASSLAGPGPTDTQYF. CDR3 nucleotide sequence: TGCGCCAGCAGCTTGGCGGGTCCAGGGCCCACAGATACGCAGTATTTT.